These T cell receptor beta chains were read from a single sample in a study of chemoradiotherapy in HPV16-positive cancers. Data came from immunoSEQ multiplex PCR; TCRdb stores just in-frame clones and leaves some out. Of 30,000 to 45,000 clones detected, about 80% appear once; the ten largest clones hold around 4%. The material was blood, obtained from a patient who underwent chemoradiotherapy. Receptor source: a human donor with HPV-associated anogenital cancer. The CDR3 runs from the conserved cysteine through the conserved F or W. A D gene is named only where the DNA matches it firmly. Clone size is not always given. Where it is, it says once, few, many or a class for expanded clones.

. | TRBJ1-3 | TRBV6-5 | . | TGTGCCAGCAGTAGAGCGAGGGGAGCCGGAAACACCATATATTTT | CASSRARGAGNTIYF
. | TRBJ1-6 | TRBV25-1 | . | TGTGCCAGCAGTGATTCGGGGGGAAACTATAATTCACCCCTCCACTTT | CASSDSGGNYNSPLHF
TRBD2 | TRBJ2-3 | TRBV5-5 | . | TGTGCCACCCGGGGGGGCAGGACGCAGTATTTT | CATRGGRTQYF
. | TRBJ1-5 | TRBV2 | . | TGTGCCAGCACTGCTCAGTCGAGCAATCAGCCCCAGCATTTT | CASTAQSSNQPQHF
. | TRBJ1-2 | TRBV19 | . | TGTGCCAGTAGATCAACTAACTATGGCTACACCTTC | CASRSTNYGYTF
TRBD1 | TRBJ1-1 | TRBV5-6 | . | TGTGCCAGCAGCTCCACCGGGACAGGGTCACCTTTCTTT | CASSSTGTGSPFF
. | TRBJ2-4 | TRBV5-8 | . | TGTGCCAGCAGCAATCCGGGACCGGGGGCCAAGTACTTC | CASSNPGPGAKYF
. | TRBJ1-3 | TRBV4-1 | once | TGCGCCAGCAGCCAAGAGTTAGGGTCAAGCTCTGGAAACACCATATATTTT | CASSQELGSSSGNTIYF
. | TRBJ1-2 | TRBV7-2 | . | TGTGCCAGCTACAGGTCCGACGGCTACACCTTC | CASYRSDGYTF
. | TRBJ2-7 | TRBV5-1 | . | TGCGCCAGCAGCTGGGGGGGGACAGGCTACGAGCAGTACTTC | CASSWGGTGYEQYF
TRBD1 | TRBJ1-1 | TRBV11-2 | few | TGTGCCAGCAGCTCGGGGACAGGGGGCGTAGCTTTCTTT | CASSSGTGGVAFF
TRBD2 | TRBJ2-2 | TRBV19 | . | TGTGCCAGTAGTCCGGGACTAGCGGGGGAAGGCGGGGAGCTGTTTTTT | CASSPGLAGEGGELFF
TRBD1 | TRBJ1-2 | TRBV4-3 | . | TGCGCCAGCAGCCAGGAGACAGGGGGCTATGGCTACACCTTC | CASSQETGGYGYTF
. | TRBJ1-5 | TRBV19 | . | TGTGCCAGTAGTATTGGGGCGGGTCGCAATCAGCCCCAGCATTTT | CASSIGAGRNQPQHF
. | TRBJ1-1 | TRBV2 | . | TGTGCCAGCACGTATAACTCTGAAGCTTTCTTT | CASTYNSEAFF
. | TRBJ2-5 | TRBV5-1 | . | TGCGCCAGCAGCTTGGTATTGGGGGGCCAAGAGACCCAGTACTTC | CASSLVLGGQETQYF
. | TRBJ2-3 | TRBV11-3 | . | TGTGCCAGCAGCTTAGATCAGGGAGGTTCGAGTCATATCGATACGCAGTATTTT | CASSLDQGGSSHIDTQYF
TRBD1 | TRBJ1-1 | TRBV5-5 | . | TGTGCCAGCAGCGCCCGACAGGGTGCGACTGAAGCTTTCTTT | CASSARQGATEAFF
. | TRBJ1-2 | TRBV5-1 | . | TGCGCCAGCAGCCCCCGCGGGGAAGGAGGCTACACCTTC | CASSPRGEGGYTF
. | TRBJ1-5 | TRBV7-8 | . | TGTGCCAGCAGCGTGGACCGAGATCCCAATCAGCCCCAGCATTTT | CASSVDRDPNQPQHF
. | TRBJ1-1 | TRBV7-2 | . | TGTGCCAGCAGCTCCCTAAGGGGGAACACTGAAGCTTTCTTT | CASSSLRGNTEAFF
. | TRBJ2-5 | TRBV10-2 | . | TGCGCCAGCAGTGAGTCGAGTGCAGGGGTCTTGGGGACCCAGTACTTC | CASSESSAGVLGTQYF
. | TRBJ2-2 | TRBV7-3 | once | TGTGCCAGCAGCTTAATGTCGGGGAACACCGGGGAGCTGTTTTTT | CASSLMSGNTGELFF
TRBD1 | TRBJ1-6 | TRBV6-6 | . | TGTGCCAGCAGTCCCGGGGGACAGGGGAATTCACCCCTCCACTTT | CASSPGGQGNSPLHF
. | TRBJ1-1 | TRBV18 | few | TGTGCCAGCTCACAGGACATCTTCAACACTGAAGCTTTCTTT | CASSQDIFNTEAFF
TRBD2 | TRBJ2-1 | TRBV25-1 | . | TGTGCCAGCAGTGAAGGGGGAGGGTCAGATGAGCAGTTCTTC | CASSEGGGSDEQFF
. | TRBJ1-5 | TRBV6-5 | . | TGTGCCAGCAGTTACTCGGGGGGCAATCAGCCCCAGCATTTT | CASSYSGGNQPQHF
. | TRBJ1-1 | TRBV5-4 | . | TGTGCCAGCAGAGAGGCGAAGAACACTGAAGCTTTCTTT | CASREAKNTEAFF
TRBD1 | TRBJ1-2 | TRBV18 | . | TGTGCCAGCTCAGCCCGGACAGGGGATCCCTATGGCTACACCTTC | CASSARTGDPYGYTF
. | TRBJ2-3 | TRBV2 | . | TGTGCCAGCAGTGAACGAGGGGGACGCACAGATACGCAGTATTTT | CASSERGGRTDTQYF
. | TRBJ1-1 | TRBV5-4 | few | TGTGCCAGCAGCCCATCGGTTGGGGTAAACGCTGAAGCTTTCTTT | CASSPSVGVNAEAFF
. | TRBJ2-5 | TRBV27 | . | TGTGCCAGCAGCACCCGGGGTGGGTTGACCCAGTACTTC | CASSTRGGLTQYF
TRBD1 | TRBJ2-7 | TRBV20-1 | . | TGCAGTGCTTACAGGGGAGTCGAGCAGTACTTC | CSAYRGVEQYF
. | TRBJ1-1 | TRBV30 | . | TGTGCCTGGAGTGTAATGAACACTGAAGCTTTCTTT | CAWSVMNTEAFF
. | TRBJ2-7 | TRBV19 | . | TGTGCCAGTAGTACCACTGCAGGGTTGGGCTACGAGCAGTACTTC | CASSTTAGLGYEQYF
. | TRBJ1-2 | TRBV9 | . | TGTGCCAGCAGCCCTTCCCAGGTCCTGGGGGCGCGCTATGGCTACACCTTC | CASSPSQVLGARYGYTF
. | TRBJ1-5 | TRBV7-9 | few | TGTGCCAGCAGCTATAGCAATCAGCCCCAGCATTTT | CASSYSNQPQHF
. | TRBJ2-3 | TRBV11-3 | once | TGTGCCAGCAGCCCCGGAGAAAGCACAGATACGCAGTATTTT | CASSPGESTDTQYF
. | TRBJ1-5 | TRBV7-2 | . | TGTGCCAGCAGCTCCCGTGGCAATCAGCCCCAGCATTTT | CASSSRGNQPQHF
. | TRBJ2-2 | TRBV6-5 | . | TGTGCCAGCAAAGGGACCGGGGAGCTGTTTTTT | CASKGTGELFF
TRBD2 | TRBJ2-5 | TRBV2 | . | TGTGCCAGCAGTGAGAGTTCGGGGGGGCGGGAGACCCAGTACTTC | CASSESSGGRETQYF
. | TRBJ1-6 | TRBV2 | . | TGTGCCAGCATGGACAACAATAATTCACCCCTCCACTTT | CASMDNNNSPLHF
. | TRBJ1-5 | TRBV5-1 | . | TGCGCCAGCAGCCAAACAGGAGGCCAGCCCCAGCATTTT | CASSQTGGQPQHF
TRBD2 | TRBJ2-3 | TRBV10-3 | . | TGTGCCATCGGACTAGCGGGGGGGTCAGATACGCAGTATTTT | CAIGLAGGSDTQYF
. | TRBJ2-1 | TRBV7-2 | . | TGTGCCAGTCGGGGGGCCAGTGAGAATGAGCAGTTCTTC | CASRGASENEQFF
. | TRBJ2-5 | TRBV27 | . | TGTGCCAGCAGTTTGTGGGGCCCCCAAGAGACCCAGTACTTC | CASSLWGPQETQYF
. | TRBJ1-6 | TRBV7-9 | once | TGTGCCAGCAACTTAAGACTCGGGACGGCGTATAATTCACCCCTCCACTTT | CASNLRLGTAYNSPLHF